This T cell receptor (beta chain) was sequenced for a study of identifying expanded T cells in peripheral blood. Points from the study as a whole: Across healthy donors, higher total template counts meant significantly greater approximately two-week count variance.

Of note for this clone: The target antigen is unknown.

Assay: immunoSEQ multiplex PCR; the TCRdb copy retains only in-frame clones and omits some. Found here are about 78,000 clones, roughly 81% of them singletons; the top ten hold about 18%. J lost 3 bases, V lost 4 bases, and 7 bases had no gene match. CDR1 is SGDLS and CDR2 is YYNGEE in the germline V gene. The CDR3 loop spans 14 amino acids. The sequenced sample was blood. The chain combines TRBV9 with TRBJ2-7, with 7 nucleotides matching TRBD2. This clonotype originated in a person between 18 and 70 years old in good health. CDR3 region: CASSPQGGSYEQYF. The CDR3 DNA sequence: TGTGCCAGCAGCCCTCAGGGCGGGAGCTACGAGCAGTACTTC.